This record looks at one T cell receptor beta chain sequence and its context. The antigen it binds to is not known. Per-base quality was not reported, and no clone a single base away is much larger than it. The library was prepared using RACE. Sequencing used a NextSeq 500. During library preparation, unique molecular identifiers were attached to individual cDNA molecules so that TCRs could be counted in a quantitative, reproducible way. Both TCR alpha and TCR beta chains were sequenced from each blood RNA sample. The paper's processing steps were these. A median of roughly 98,000 TCRs per sample was observed, with a range of roughly 20,000 to 750,000. V, J and CDR3 annotation of the TCR reads was carried out using the Decombinator software suite. Every sample was subsampled to the same number of TCRs (28,000) for the PS versus PT1 abundance plots. TCRs were defined as expanded if absent before sensitization and observed at least eight times at the 2-week time point. TCRdb applied fastp at Q25 and MiXCR to the public reads, then kept only in-frame beta chains. Identical CDR3 proteins give one entry, which carries the most common genes and DNA. Clone size and V and J calls follow TCRdb, not the original study. Counted in this sample were 100,000 to 120,000 distinct CDR3 sequences; around 35% of them appeared once. Clones ranked in the top ten supply 2.5% to 3.5% of the sample.

The label giving this sample's time point can be read as: patch test 3, about 24 weeks after DPC sensitization. Taken with the paper, the label for treatment or condition translates to: therapeutic diphenylcyclopropenone sensitization with weekly scalp DPC. At each patch-test visit, blood was drawn before the patch test was applied. Patients were considered eligible if aged 18 to 70, diagnosed with alopecia and deemed suitable for DPC therapy, and patients were excluded if pregnant. Total RNA was extracted from unfractionated whole blood that had been collected in Tempus Blood RNA tubes. The data derive from a study of human T cells and chemical hapten exposure (dated by TCRdb to about 2021). About the full investigation: For sensitization, 2% DPC in acetone was applied to a roughly 2 cm by roughly 2 cm area of upper inner arm skin. Libraries were pooled for sequencing, and variation in per-sample TCR yields was attributed mainly to small differences in library volumes within the pool. The patient cohort, mostly female, included alopecia areata with under or over 50% scalp involvement, alopecia totalis and alopecia universalis. Patient blood was sampled pre-sensitization (week 0) and at 2, 6 and about 24 weeks after DPC sensitization. Patch tests used Finn chambers with 0.01% DPC on the upper back, scored after 6 days by International Contact Dermatitis Research Group standards. Throughout the approximately 26-week study period, patients were also given weekly therapeutic DPC doses on the scalp. Around 30 alopecia patients provided blood for TCR sequencing at one to four time points (pre-sensitization, 2, 6 and 24 weeks). The study tracked peripheral blood TCR repertoire changes in vivo during primary and secondary sensitization to the hapten diphenylcyclopropenone (DPC) in alopecia patients. Points the paper makes about the study in general: DPC sensitization did not change the number of TCRs with a frequency above 1 in 1000, and there was no evidence of changes in global repertoire structure. All patients had alopecia, a presumed autoimmune disease, so their immune response might differ from that of healthy individuals. A positive correlation was found between the number of PT1 expanded TCRs and patch test score, with significance reached at thresholds 8, 16 and 32 but not 4. Expanded TCRs formed significantly more large CDR3 similarity clusters than pre-sensitization or healthy control sets, consistent with antigen-driven responses. Repeated subsampling changed both the strength of the expansion versus patch-test correlation and the threshold at which that correlation became significant.

This TCR was recovered from a middle-aged man with alopecia areata. Some clones in this sample may be carry-over from other donors' samples. The sample here was whole blood, taken in connection with sensitization to the hapten diphenylcyclopropenone (DPC).

The CDR3 here reads CASSYSRGHTQYF. The nucleotides are TGTGCCAGCAGTTACTCGAGAGGGCATACGCAGTATTTT. The V gene is TRBV6-2 or TRBV6-3 and the J gene is TRBJ2-3; the D region possibly corresponds to TRBD2 (5 bases align). Counted from cysteine to phenylalanine, this CDR3 has 13 amino acids. Of all the DNA, just the CDR3 is kept, 39 bases in frame from base 1. V was cut back by 0 bases and J by 7 bases, leaving a gap of 8 bases between them. The germline V gene gives CDR1 as MNHEY and CDR2 as SVGEGT.